This is a list of T cell receptor beta chains from one sample in a study of a mutant IDH1 vaccine in newly diagnosed glioma. Antigens for these TCRs are unknown. Sequenced by immunoSEQ multiplex PCR; TCRdb stores in-frame clones only, minus some. The profile shows about 64,000 clones, approximately 84% of them singletons. The sequences come from PBMCs, collected from a glioma patient whose treatment included an IDH1 peptide vaccine. The receptors stem from a woman in her forties or fifties with glioma. CDR3s include the opening cysteine and the closing phenylalanine or tryptophan. D genes are given only for firm matches. Clone size, where shown, is once, few, many, or a class for clones that have expanded.

DNA: TGCGCCAGCAGCCAGCAGGGGGCGCTAAGGACCGGGGAGCTGTTTTTT
CDR3: CASSQQGALRTGELFF
size: .
V: TRBV5-1
D: TRBD1
J: TRBJ2-2

DNA: TGTGCCAGCAGTCCTTGGACAAATAGCAATCAGCCCCAGCATTTT
CDR3: CASSPWTNSNQPQHF
size: few
V: TRBV2
D: .
J: TRBJ1-5

DNA: TGTGCCAGCAGCCAACTTACAGGGAAGTACGAGCAGTACTTC
CDR3: CASSQLTGKYEQYF
size: once
V: TRBV14
D: .
J: TRBJ2-7

DNA: TGCGCCAGCAGCCAATACTTGGGACAGGGGTACACTGAAGCTTTCTTT
CDR3: CASSQYLGQGYTEAFF
size: .
V: TRBV4-3
D: TRBD1
J: TRBJ1-1

DNA: TGTGCCAGCAGCTTGTACCGGACAGGGGGTAACTATGGCTACACCTTC
CDR3: CASSLYRTGGNYGYTF
size: once
V: TRBV5-8
D: TRBD1
J: TRBJ1-2

DNA: TGTGCCAGCAGCTTGCGGGGCCAGGATTCACCCCTCCACTTT
CDR3: CASSLRGQDSPLHF
size: .
V: TRBV7-3
D: .
J: TRBJ1-6

DNA: TGTGCCAGCAGCTCCGGGACAGACTATGGCTACACCTTC
CDR3: CASSSGTDYGYTF
size: .
V: TRBV5-4
D: TRBD1
J: TRBJ1-2

DNA: TGTGCCAGCAGCGATCGTCGGACTGAAGCTTTCTTT
CDR3: CASSDRRTEAFF
size: .
V: TRBV28
D: .
J: TRBJ1-1

DNA: TGTGCCAGCAGGGGAAGAGCGGCCTACACTGAAGCTTTCTTT
CDR3: CASRGRAAYTEAFF
size: few
V: TRBV2
D: .
J: TRBJ1-1

DNA: TGCGCCAGCAGTGAGAGACGCGTAGATCAGCCCCAGCATTTT
CDR3: CASSERRVDQPQHF
size: .
V: TRBV10-1
D: .
J: TRBJ1-5

DNA: TGTGCCAGCACAAAACGGGGCCTTAATGAAAAACTGTTTTTT
CDR3: CASTKRGLNEKLFF
size: .
V: TRBV7-9
D: .
J: TRBJ1-4

DNA: TGTGCCAGCAGCGTAGCGGAGGGCAGGTATGGCTACACCTTC
CDR3: CASSVAEGRYGYTF
size: .
V: TRBV9
D: .
J: TRBJ1-2

DNA: TGTGCCAGCAGCTTATACGCGGGGGTGAACAATGAGCAGTTCTTC
CDR3: CASSLYAGVNNEQFF
size: .
V: TRBV7-9
D: TRBD2
J: TRBJ2-1

DNA: TGTGCCAGCAGTGAAAGTATCTATGAAAAACTGTTTTTT
CDR3: CASSESIYEKLFF
size: .
V: TRBV6-1
D: .
J: TRBJ1-4

DNA: TGCAGCGCTAACGACAGGGGCACCGGGGAGCTGTTTTTT
CDR3: CSANDRGTGELFF
size: .
V: TRBV29-1
D: TRBD1
J: TRBJ2-2

DNA: TGCGCCAGCAGCTCCGGCGGTGGGGAGTACGGCTACACCTTC
CDR3: CASSSGGGEYGYTF
size: .
V: TRBV5-1
D: .
J: TRBJ1-2

DNA: TGTGCCAGCTCACTTCTCACAGGGGTTCCCGAGCAGTACTTC
CDR3: CASSLLTGVPEQYF
size: .
V: TRBV18
D: TRBD1
J: TRBJ2-7

DNA: TGCGCCAGCAGTTCACAGGGGACTAATGAAAAACTGTTTTTT
CDR3: CASSSQGTNEKLFF
size: once
V: TRBV5-1
D: TRBD1
J: TRBJ1-4

DNA: TGCGCCAGCAGCCTCGGACACCCACCCATTGAAGCTTTCTTT
CDR3: CASSLGHPPIEAFF
size: few
V: TRBV4-1
D: .
J: TRBJ1-1

DNA: TGTGCCAGCAGCGTAGACTCGACCCCCGGGGCTTTCTTT
CDR3: CASSVDSTPGAFF
size: .
V: TRBV9
D: .
J: TRBJ1-1

DNA: TGTGCCAGCACCATCACGGACAGGGACACTGAAGCTTTCTTT
CDR3: CASTITDRDTEAFF
size: .
V: TRBV6-6
D: TRBD1
J: TRBJ1-1

DNA: TGTGCCAGTAGTATAGCCACCCGGGGACCAGGCTCCTACGAGCAGTACTTC
CDR3: CASSIATRGPGSYEQYF
size: .
V: TRBV19
D: .
J: TRBJ2-7

DNA: TGTGCCAGCAGTGAATTTGGGAATTCACCCCTCCACTTT
CDR3: CASSEFGNSPLHF
size: .
V: TRBV25-1
D: .
J: TRBJ1-6

DNA: TGTGCCAGTGAATTAACAGGGGGCACTGAAGCTTTCTTT
CDR3: CASELTGGTEAFF
size: .
V: TRBV19
D: TRBD1
J: TRBJ1-1

DNA: TGCAGCGTTGGAGTCGGGATTGAAGCTTTCTTT
CDR3: CSVGVGIEAFF
size: .
V: TRBV29-1
D: .
J: TRBJ1-1

DNA: TGCGCCAGCACTCTGGGAGGACGGGAGACCCAGTACTTC
CDR3: CASTLGGRETQYF
size: .
V: TRBV5-1
D: .
J: TRBJ2-5

DNA: TGTGCCAGCAGACAGGGATCGGGCACTGAAGCTTTCTTT
CDR3: CASRQGSGTEAFF
size: .
V: TRBV7-9
D: .
J: TRBJ1-1

DNA: TGTGCCAGTAAAAAGCAGGAGGCATTCGGCGAGCAGTACTTC
CDR3: CASKKQEAFGEQYF
size: .
V: TRBV19
D: .
J: TRBJ2-7

DNA: TGTGCCTGGAGAATCGGGGCGAGTGGCTACACCTTC
CDR3: CAWRIGASGYTF
size: .
V: TRBV30
D: .
J: TRBJ1-2

DNA: TGTGCCAGTAACGGGGGAGGGAGAGAGACCCAGTACTTC
CDR3: CASNGGGRETQYF
size: .
V: TRBV19
D: TRBD2
J: TRBJ2-5

DNA: TGTGCCAGCAGCCTGGGACGCCCGACTAGCGGGGGGGCGAACACCGGGGAGCTGTTTTTT
CDR3: CASSLGRPTSGGANTGELFF
size: few
V: TRBV13
D: TRBD2
J: TRBJ2-2

DNA: TGTGCCAGCAGCCCCCTAGCGGGGGTGGGGAATGAGCAGTTCTTC
CDR3: CASSPLAGVGNEQFF
size: .
V: TRBV14
D: TRBD2
J: TRBJ2-1

DNA: TGTGCCACTGGTAGGGGGGGCCGGGGGCAAGAGACCCAGTACTTC
CDR3: CATGRGGRGQETQYF
size: .
V: TRBV19
D: .
J: TRBJ2-5

DNA: TGTGCCAGCAGTTGGGGGACAGGGGCCTACGAGCAGTACTTC
CDR3: CASSWGTGAYEQYF
size: .
V: TRBV6-1
D: TRBD1
J: TRBJ2-7

DNA: TGTGCCAGTAGTATATGGGGAGCGGGAACTAGCAGGGGCTACACCTTC
CDR3: CASSIWGAGTSRGYTF
size: .
V: TRBV19
D: .
J: TRBJ1-2

DNA: TGTGCCAGCAGACAGCAGGGCTTAGCTCCTAATGAAAAACTGTTTTTT
CDR3: CASRQQGLAPNEKLFF
size: .
V: TRBV27
D: .
J: TRBJ1-4

DNA: TGTGCCAGCAGCGTATATGGCGGGGCCGAGACCCAGTACTTC
CDR3: CASSVYGGAETQYF
size: .
V: TRBV9
D: .
J: TRBJ2-5

DNA: TGTGCCAGCAGCTTACAACTGAACACTGAAGCTTTCTTT
CDR3: CASSLQLNTEAFF
size: .
V: TRBV11-2
D: .
J: TRBJ1-1

DNA: TGCAGCGTTGAATTGGTTCTGGGCCCCTCCTACGAGCAGTACTTC
CDR3: CSVELVLGPSYEQYF
size: .
V: TRBV29-1
D: .
J: TRBJ2-7

DNA: TGTGCCTGGAGTTTTGTTGGGCGTTCAGATACGCAGTATTTT
CDR3: CAWSFVGRSDTQYF
size: once
V: TRBV30
D: .
J: TRBJ2-3

DNA: TGCGCCAGCGTTAATAACTATGGCTACACCTTC
CDR3: CASVNNYGYTF
size: .
V: TRBV5-1
D: .
J: TRBJ1-2

DNA: TGTGCCAGCAGTTTGGGGCCTTGGGAGGGCTACACCTTC
CDR3: CASSLGPWEGYTF
size: medium-sized
V: TRBV27
D: .
J: TRBJ1-2

DNA: TGTGCCAGCTCACCCGGACCGAACTATGGCTACACCTTC
CDR3: CASSPGPNYGYTF
size: .
V: TRBV18
D: .
J: TRBJ1-2

DNA: TGTGCCAGCAGTGAGGGGGGGATCTATGGCTACACCTTC
CDR3: CASSEGGIYGYTF
size: .
V: TRBV6-1
D: .
J: TRBJ1-2

DNA: TGTGCCAGCAGTTATACAACTGGTAGCAATCAGCCCCAGCATTTT
CDR3: CASSYTTGSNQPQHF
size: .
V: TRBV27
D: .
J: TRBJ1-5

DNA: TGTGCCAGCAGCTCTCCGCTGGGTCCTTCCACTGAAGCTTTCTTT
CDR3: CASSSPLGPSTEAFF
size: .
V: TRBV7-2
D: .
J: TRBJ1-1

DNA: TGTGCCAGCGGAGTTTACGAGCAGTACTTC
CDR3: CASGVYEQYF
size: .
V: TRBV27
D: .
J: TRBJ2-7

DNA: TGTGCCAGCAGTGTAGCGGGGGGGCCCCGGTATTTT
CDR3: CASSVAGGPRYF
size: once
V: TRBV2
D: TRBD2
J: TRBJ2-3

DNA: TGTGCCAGCAGCTTGGGGCTCGGGGCTGAGAGGTACGAGCAGTACTTC
CDR3: CASSLGLGAERYEQYF
size: .
V: TRBV5-4
D: .
J: TRBJ2-7

DNA: TGTGCCAGCAGCGGCAGGCAGTCTGGGGCCAACGTCCTGACTTTC
CDR3: CASSGRQSGANVLTF
size: .
V: TRBV2
D: .
J: TRBJ2-6

DNA: TGTGCCAGCAGCCCCCTAGGGAGCAATCAGCCCCAGCATTTT
CDR3: CASSPLGSNQPQHF
size: .
V: TRBV7-2
D: .
J: TRBJ1-5

DNA: TGTGCCACCAGCAGCTCGACAAGCAACACTGAAGCTTTCTTT
CDR3: CATSSSTSNTEAFF
size: .
V: TRBV15
D: .
J: TRBJ1-1

DNA: TGTGCCAGCAGCCAGACCCTGGACCGAGCCAAAAACATTCAGTACTTC
CDR3: CASSQTLDRAKNIQYF
size: .
V: TRBV14
D: .
J: TRBJ2-4

DNA: TGTGCCAGCAGTGAATTTGGGACATATAATTCACCCCTCCACTTT
CDR3: CASSEFGTYNSPLHF
size: .
V: TRBV6-1
D: .
J: TRBJ1-6

DNA: TGTGCCAGTAGTATTCTCCTCACAGATACGCAGTATTTT
CDR3: CASSILLTDTQYF
size: .
V: TRBV19
D: .
J: TRBJ2-3

DNA: TGTGCCAGCAGCTTGAACCAATACGAGCAGTACTTC
CDR3: CASSLNQYEQYF
size: .
V: TRBV5-5
D: .
J: TRBJ2-7

DNA: TGTGCCAGCTCACCGGGGCGGGAGGACGAGCAGTACTTC
CDR3: CASSPGREDEQYF
size: .
V: TRBV18
D: TRBD2
J: TRBJ2-7

DNA: TGTGCCAGCAGCCCCCCCAGAGGTGTCTACAATGAGCAGTTCTTC
CDR3: CASSPPRGVYNEQFF
size: .
V: TRBV6-5
D: .
J: TRBJ2-1

DNA: TGTGCCAGTAGTCGGGACAACCATTCACCCCTCCACTTT
CDR3: CASSRDNHSPLHF
size: .
V: TRBV19
D: .
J: TRBJ1-6

DNA: TGTGCCAGCAGCGTACTGGGGAAGGGTAAAGCTTTCTTT
CDR3: CASSVLGKGKAFF
size: .
V: TRBV9
D: .
J: TRBJ1-1